These 30 T cell receptor beta chains originate from one sample sequenced in a study of cytomegalovirus exposure and HLA in healthy donors (dated 2017 in TCRdb). The library was built by means of the immunoSEQ multiplex PCR assay. For the multiplex PCR, a mixture combining 60 forward primers for TCR Vbeta segments and 13 reverse primers for TCR Jbeta segments was used. TCRdb holds this immuneACCESS table with in-frame rearrangements only. Some clones are missing; in checked studies, unresolved V genes explain under half, and the rest has no known cause. The table for this sample lists about 280,000 clones; roughly 90% of them were counted only once. Clones ranked in the top ten supply roughly 2.3% of the sample. The sequencing sample was made of PBMCs. Receptors originate from a woman between 18 and 29 years old in good health and CMV-seronegative.

The chain uses TRBV2 and TRBJ2-1; TRBD2 aligns across 9 bases. Germline V gene sequence: CDR1 SNHLY, CDR2 FYNNEI. Germline trimming cut 6 bases from V and 7 bases from J; bases unmatched to any gene: 10. CDR3 length: 15 amino acids. CDR3 amino acids: CASRAAGGAVNEQFF. In nucleotides, the CDR3 is TGTGCCAGCAGGGCCGCGGGGGGGGCGGTAAATGAGCAGTTCTTC. Full variable domain (rest looked up from reference TRBV2 and TRBJ2-1): EPEVTQTPSHQVTQMGQEVILRCVPISNHLYFYWYRQILGQKVEFLVSFYNNEISEKSEIFDDQFSVERPDGSNFTLKIRSTKLEDSAMYFCASRAAGGAVNEQFFGPGTRLTVL.

The chain joins TRBV7-6 to TRBJ1-3; 7 bases are a match to TRBD1. This CDR3 spans 17 amino acids. Germline CDR1 reads SGHVS; CDR2 reads FNYEAQ. J was trimmed by 0 bases and V by 7 bases; bases with no gene match: 12. The CDR3 reads CASIPNRGKSSGNTIYF. For the CDR3, the DNA is TGTGCCAGCATCCCGAACAGGGGCAAGAGCTCTGGAAACACCATATATTTT.

This clone was seen once. The rearrangement joins TRBV5-4 to TRBJ2-4; D may be TRBD1 (8 bases). The germline V and J ends were trimmed by 1 base and 8 bases, with 28 bases remaining between them. Germline V gives CDR1 SGHNT, CDR2 YYREEE (reference sequence). This CDR3 comprises 19 residues. CDR3: CASSLSPPQADRAGDIQYF. Written as DNA, the CDR3 is TGTGCCAGCAGCTTGTCGCCCCCTCAGGCGGACAGGGCGGGGGACATTCAGTACTTC.

This rearrangement joins TRBV7-8 to TRBJ1-5; weak D call: TRBD1 (6 bases). Germline V lookup: CDR1 SGHVS, CDR2 FQNEAQ. Between the trimmed V and J ends, which lost 2 bases and 3 bases, there was a span of 8 bases. The CDR3 sequence is 14 residues long. This CDR3 is CASSLTGNNQPQHF. Here the CDR3 DNA reads TGTGCCAGCAGCTTAACAGGGAACAATCAGCCCCAGCATTTT.

V gene TRBV4-2 combines with J gene TRBJ2-3, with a possible D match to TRBD2 (6 bases). Germline loops: CDR1 LGHNA, CDR2 YNFKEQ. The V end lost 4 bases, the J end lost 2 bases, and 13 bases lay between the germline ends. The length of the CDR3 is 15 residues. The CDR3 is CASSLRDSHTDTQYF. In DNA, the CDR3 is TGTGCCAGCAGCCTTCGGGACTCCCACACAGATACGCAGTATTTT.

This rearrangement joins TRBV5-4 to TRBJ2-5; 9 bases are a match to TRBD2. This CDR3 is built from 15 residues. The germline V gene encodes CDR1 SGHNT and CDR2 YYREEE (reference sequence). V gave up 4 bases and J gave up 0 bases; unmatched junction bases: 4. The CDR3: CASSISGGYQETQYF. In nucleotides, the CDR3 is TGTGCCAGCAGCATTAGCGGGGGCTACCAAGAGACCCAGTACTTC.

This sequence joins TRBV6-4 and TRBJ1-1, with D tentatively TRBD1 (5 bases). The CDR3 runs to 14 residues. V lost 2 bases to trimming and J lost 4 bases, with 11 bases between them. Germline V lookup: CDR1 MRHNA, CDR2 SNTAGT. The CDR3: CASSDSGGSTEAFF. The CDR3 coding sequence is TGTGCCAGCAGTGACAGCGGGGGGAGCACTGAAGCTTTCTTT.

The rearrangement joins TRBV18 to TRBJ1-3; 11 bases are shared with TRBD1. J gave up 0 bases and V 6 bases, and 4 bases lay outside the gene matches. The CDR3 loop spans 16 amino acids. In germline, CDR1 is KGHSH, CDR2 LQKENI. The CDR3 DNA reads TGTGCCAGCTCGGAGGGACAGGGGGACTCTGGAAACACCATATATTTT. Translated: CASSEGQGDSGNTIYF.

The rearrangement joins TRBV13 to TRBJ2-6, with 9 positions matching TRBD1. V gave up 3 bases and J gave up 2 bases; unmatched junction bases: 11. This CDR3 contains 19 residues. CDR1 and CDR2 from the germline V gene are PRHDT and FYEKMQ (reference sequence). In DNA form, the CDR3 reads TGTGCCAGCAGCTTTGGGACAGGGCTCCTCCTCCCTGGGGCCAACGTCCTGACTTTC. Its protein is CASSFGTGLLLPGANVLTF.

The chain joins TRBV6-5 to TRBJ1-1, with 7 bases aligning to TRBD1. The CDR3 sequence is 15 residues long. Trimming cost V 8 bases and J 1 base; bases outside gene matches: 10. Germline V gene sequence: CDR1 MNHEY, CDR2 SVGAGI. The CDR3 DNA reads as TGTGCCAGCTCGACAGGGCCACGCGGGAACACTGAAGCTTTCTTT. Protein sequence: CASSTGPRGNTEAFF.

This chain links TRBV28 with TRBJ2-7; the match to TRBD1 covers 7 bases. The V and J ends lost 4 bases and 2 bases, in that order; junction bases with no gene match: 8. Germline V CDR1 and CDR2: MDHEN, SYDVKM. The CDR3 loop spans 15 amino acids. The CDR3 here is CASSSPGTAPYEQYF. DNA for the CDR3: TGTGCCAGCAGTTCACCCGGGACAGCTCCCTACGAGCAGTACTTC.

The rearrangement links TRBV19 to TRBJ1-2, with 10 nucleotides matching TRBD1. V shed 7 bases and J 2 bases; nucleotides not matched to a gene: 7. CDR3 length: 15 amino acids. Germline loops: CDR1 LNHDA, CDR2 SQIVND (reference sequence). The CDR3, as DNA: TGTGCCAGTACCCCACGGACAGGGGGGAACTATGGCTACACCTTC. This translates into CASTPRTGGNYGYTF. The full variable domain, its missing parts supplied by reference TRBV19 and TRBJ1-2, is DGGITQSPKYLFRKEGQNVTLSCEQNLNHDAMYWYRQDPGQGLRLIYYSQIVNDFQKGDIAEGYSVSREKKESFPLTVTSAQKNPTAFYLCASTPRTGGNYGYTFGSGTRLTVV.

This clone appeared a few times. The chain links TRBV6-6 to TRBJ1-4; 7 bases fit TRBD1. This CDR3 spans 12 amino acids. V trimming: 6 bases; J trimming: 12 bases; junction bases outside the gene matches: 7. Germline V gene data show CDR1 as MNHNY and CDR2 as SVGAGI (reference sequence). In DNA, the CDR3 is TGTGCCAGCAGCCAAGACAGGGAGGAACTGTTTTTT. This codes for CASSQDREELFF.

This chain connects TRBV12-5 to TRBJ2-5; D ambiguous. The ends were cut back, 6 bases at V and 5 bases at J, with 10 bases in the middle. The length of the CDR3 is 12 residues. The V gene's germline CDR1 is LGHNT and CDR2 FRNRAP. CDR3 DNA: TGTGCTAGTGGGGAAGAGAGGGAGACCCAGTACTTC. It is translated as CASGEERETQYF. The variable domain in full, with the rest retrieved from reference TRBV12-5 and TRBJ2-5, is DARVTQTPRHKVTEMGQEVTMRCQPILGHNTVFWYRQTMMQGLELLAYFRNRAPLDDSGMPKDRFSAEMPDATLATLKIQPSEPRDSAVYFCASGEERETQYFGPGTRLLVL.

The genes are TRBV30 and TRBJ1-2; D is uncertain. Germline-derived CDR1 and CDR2 are GTSNPN and SVGIG (reference sequence). The CDR3 is 13 amino acids. V lost 0 bases and J lost 7, with 12 bases in between. CDR3 in amino acids: CAWSVGGISGYTF. The CDR3 bases are TGTGCCTGGAGTGTAGGAGGGATCAGTGGCTACACCTTC. The whole variable domain, filled in from reference TRBV30 and TRBJ1-2, reads SQTIHQWPATLVQPVGSPLSLECTVEGTSNPNLYWYRQAAGRGLQLLFYSVGIGQISSEVPQNLSASRPQDRQFILSSKKLLLSDSGFYLCAWSVGGISGYTFGSGTRLTVV.

This rearrangement joins TRBV21-1 to TRBJ2-1; TRBD1 was called by the table and not checked on the DNA. TRBV21-1 represents a pseudogene. The CDR3 totals 15 residues. For the CDR3, the DNA is TGTGCCAGCAGCACCCGACAGGGGTCCTACAATGAGCAGTTCTTC. Its translation: CASSTRQGSYNEQFF.

This clone was recorded once. The CDR3 here is CASSEDRTTGELFF. In DNA form, the CDR3 reads TGCGCCAGCAGCGAGGACAGGACGACCGGGGAGCTGTTTTTT. V is TRBV10-1 and J is TRBJ2-2, with 7 bases identical to TRBD1. V lost 6 bases to trimming and J lost 5 bases; unmatched junction nucleotides: 6. The CDR3 has 14 amino acids. Germline V lookup: CDR1 WNHNN, CDR2 SYGVQD (reference sequence).

This clone came up a few times. The gene calls are TRBV7-9 and TRBJ1-6, with TRBD1 matching 7 bases. Germline CDR1 is SEHNR and CDR2 is FQNEAQ (reference sequence). V lost 2 bases to trimming and J lost 7 bases; unmatched junction nucleotides: 2. The CDR3 sequence is 14 residues long. The DNA of the CDR3 is TGTGCCAGCAGCTTAAAAGGGGGCAATTCACCCCTCCACTTT. The encoded protein is CASSLKGGNSPLHF.

CDR3 coding DNA: TGTGCCTGTAGCCCCGGGACAGGGGTCTACAATGAGCAGTTCTTC. Its protein is CACSPGTGVYNEQFF. This sequence joins TRBV30 and TRBJ2-1; 10 bases are shared with TRBD1. The CDR3 is made up of 15 amino acids. Germline trimming cut 6 bases from V and 3 bases from J; bases unmatched to any gene: 8. Germline V lookup: CDR1 GTSNPN, CDR2 SVGIG (reference sequence). Drawing the rest from reference TRBV30 and TRBJ2-1, the complete variable domain is SQTIHQWPATLVQPVGSPLSLECTVEGTSNPNLYWYRQAAGRGLQLLFYSVGIGQISSEVPQNLSASRPQDRQFILSSKKLLLSDSGFYLCACSPGTGVYNEQFFGPGTRLTVL.

The chain has TRBV11-2 and TRBJ1-4; a possible D gene is TRBD1 (6 bases). CDR1 SGHAT and CDR2 FQNNGV come from the germline V gene. The CDR3 sequence is 13 residues long. Between the trimmed V and J ends, which lost 9 bases and 5 bases, there was a span of 13 bases. CDR3 DNA sequence: TGTGCCAGTTCATCAGGGGAGAATGAAAAACTGTTTTTT. Encoded protein: CASSSGENEKLFF. Looking up the rest from reference TRBV11-2 and TRBJ1-4 gives the full variable domain: EAGVAQSPRYKIIEKRQSVAFWCNPISGHATLYWYQQILGQGPKLLIQFQNNGVVDDSQLPKDRFSAERLKGVDSTLKIQPAKLEDSAVYLCASSSGENEKLFFGSGTQLSVL.

The CDR3 DNA sequence: TGTGCCAGCGCCGGGGGTAGCACCGGGGAGCTGTTTTTT. It codes for CASAGGSTGELFF. The genes are TRBV27 and TRBJ2-2; TRBD2 might be the D (6 bases). The CDR3 covers 13 residues. Germline V gene lookup returns CDR1 MNHEY and CDR2 SMNVEV (reference sequence). Trimming took off 8 bases at V and 4 bases at J, with 11 bases between the two ends.

V gene TRBV6-6 combines with J gene TRBJ2-3, with 7 bases aligning to TRBD2. J was trimmed by 1 base and V by 2 bases; bases with no gene match: 6. Germline loops: CDR1 MNHNY, CDR2 SVGAGI (reference sequence). The CDR3 sequence is 16 residues long. CDR3 sequence: CASSYGTIRGTDTQYF. The CDR3 DNA reads as TGTGCCAGCAGTTACGGGACTATACGCGGCACAGATACGCAGTATTTT.

The chain couples TRBV27 to TRBJ1-1, with a weak D call TRBD1 (5 bases). In germline, CDR1 is MNHEY, CDR2 SMNVEV (reference sequence). Trimming stripped 4 bases from V and 0 bases from J, with 9 bases between. There are 14 residues in the CDR3. CDR3 sequence reads: CASSWTQVNTEAFF. CDR3 nucleotides: TGTGCCAGCAGTTGGACACAGGTGAACACTGAAGCTTTCTTT.

This clone appeared once. The chain has TRBV27 and TRBJ1-1, with 7 bases fitting TRBD1. V lost 5 bases to trimming and J lost 8 bases; unmatched junction nucleotides: 5. Per germline, CDR1 MNHEY and CDR2 SMNVEV (reference sequence). This CDR3 contains 12 residues. Written as DNA, the CDR3 is TGTGCCAGCAGTACAGGGACAGAAGAAGCTTTCTTT. It translates to CASSTGTEEAFF.

The sample holds a few counts of this clone. This chain uses TRBV10-2 with TRBJ1-1; D not resolved. Between the trimmed V and J ends, which lost 6 bases and 0 bases, there was a span of 8 bases. CDR3 size: 13 residues. The germline V gene encodes CDR1 WSHSY and CDR2 SAAADI. CDR3 amino acids: CASSRNMNTEAFF. The CDR3 DNA follows: TGCGCCAGCAGCCGTAATATGAACACTGAAGCTTTCTTT.

The chain has TRBV9 and TRBJ2-7; D is ambiguous. CDR3 length equals 16 residues. The V and J ends lost 2 bases and 3 bases respectively, with 18 bases between them. Germline values: CDR1 SGDLS, CDR2 YYNGEE. CDR3 amino acids: CASSVSQADYFYEQYF. DNA of the CDR3: TGTGCCAGCAGCGTCTCTCAAGCCGATTACTTCTACGAGCAGTACTTC. Looking up the rest from reference TRBV9 and TRBJ2-7 gives the full variable domain: DSGVTQTPKHLITATGQRVTLRCSPRSGDLSVYWYQQSLDQGLQFLIQYYNGEERAKGNILERFSAQQFPDLHSELNLSSLELGDSALYFCASSVSQADYFYEQYFGPGTRLTVT.

The chain is built from TRBV25-1 and TRBJ2-2; 9 nucleotides match TRBD1. The CDR3 loop spans 15 amino acids. With V trimmed by 7 bases and J by 2 bases, 5 bases remained unmatched. From germline, CDR1 is MGHDK and CDR2 SYGVNS. The DNA for the CDR3 is TGTGCCAGCACCTCGGACAGGGGAAACACCGGGGAGCTGTTTTTT. Residues: CASTSDRGNTGELFF.

This chain links TRBV10-2 with TRBJ2-1; tentative D call: TRBD1 (5 bases). Trimming removed 6 bases at V and 3 bases at J, with 9 bases between. There are 13 residues in the CDR3. Germline lookup yields CDR1 WSHSY and CDR2 SAAADI. Here the CDR3 DNA reads TGCGCCAGCAGGGCACAGGTCTACAATGAGCAGTTCTTC. Residues: CASRAQVYNEQFF.

The chain carries TRBV30 and TRBJ1-6; D uncertain. CDR1 and CDR2 (germline): GTSNPN, SVGIG (reference sequence). V was trimmed by 4 bases and J by 6 bases, leaving 16 bases between them. CDR3 size: 15 residues. The CDR3 DNA follows: TGTGCCTGGATTACGGGAAATCCGGGTAATTCACCCCTCCACTTT. The encoded protein is CAWITGNPGNSPLHF.

The rearrangement links TRBV30 to TRBJ2-7; D uncertain. This CDR3 contains 11 residues. Germline CDR1 GTSNPN, CDR2 SVGIG (reference sequence). V lost 1 base and J 6 bases, leaving 7 bases between the germline ends. DNA of the CDR3: TGTGCCTGGAGTGGAGGAGCCGAGCAGTACTTC. It codes for CAWSGGAEQYF.